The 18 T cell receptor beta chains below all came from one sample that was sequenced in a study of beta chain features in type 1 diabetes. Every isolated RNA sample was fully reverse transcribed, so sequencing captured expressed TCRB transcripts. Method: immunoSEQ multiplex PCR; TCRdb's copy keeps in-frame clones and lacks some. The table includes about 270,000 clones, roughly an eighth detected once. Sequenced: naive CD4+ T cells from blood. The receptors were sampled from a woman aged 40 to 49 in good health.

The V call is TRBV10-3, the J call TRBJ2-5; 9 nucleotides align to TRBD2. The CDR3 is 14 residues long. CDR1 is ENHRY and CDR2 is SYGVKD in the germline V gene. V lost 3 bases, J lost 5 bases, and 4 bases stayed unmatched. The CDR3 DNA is TGTGCCATCAGTGATTCTAGCGGGGTTGAGACCCAGTACTTC. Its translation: CAISDSSGVETQYF.

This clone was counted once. The CDR3 DNA follows: TGTGCCAGCAGAGGACCGACAGGGTTCAACTCACCCCTCCACTTT. Amino acid sequence: CASRGPTGFNSPLHF. This chain uses TRBV2 with TRBJ1-6; TRBD1 matches at 7 bases. CDR1 and CDR2 (germline): SNHLY, FYNNEI. V gave up 6 bases and J gave up 10 bases; unmatched junction bases: 12. CDR3 length: 15 residues.

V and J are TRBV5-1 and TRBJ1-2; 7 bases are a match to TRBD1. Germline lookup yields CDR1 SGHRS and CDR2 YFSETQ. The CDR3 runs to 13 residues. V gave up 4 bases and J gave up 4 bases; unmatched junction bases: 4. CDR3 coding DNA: TGCGCCAGCAGCCGCCGGGACAGCTATGGCTACACCTTC. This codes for CASSRRDSYGYTF. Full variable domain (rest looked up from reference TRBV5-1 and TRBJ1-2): KAGVTQTPRYLIKTRGQQVTLSCSPISGHRSVSWYQQTPGQGLQFLFEYFSETQRNKGNFPGRFSGRQFSNSRSEMNVSTLELGDSALYLCASSRRDSYGYTFGSGTRLTVV.

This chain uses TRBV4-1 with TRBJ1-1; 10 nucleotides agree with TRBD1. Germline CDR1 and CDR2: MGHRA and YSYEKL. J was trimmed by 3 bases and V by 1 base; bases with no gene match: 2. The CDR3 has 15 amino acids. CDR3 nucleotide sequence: TGCGCCAGCAGCCAAGGGGGACAGGGGTACACTGAAGCTTTCTTT. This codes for CASSQGGQGYTEAFF.

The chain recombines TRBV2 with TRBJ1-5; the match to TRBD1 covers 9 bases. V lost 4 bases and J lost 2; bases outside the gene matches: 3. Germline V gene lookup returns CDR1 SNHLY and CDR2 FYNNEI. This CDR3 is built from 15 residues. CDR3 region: CASSVRDRGNQPQHF. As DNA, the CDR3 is TGTGCCAGCAGTGTGAGGGACAGGGGCAATCAGCCCCAGCATTTT.

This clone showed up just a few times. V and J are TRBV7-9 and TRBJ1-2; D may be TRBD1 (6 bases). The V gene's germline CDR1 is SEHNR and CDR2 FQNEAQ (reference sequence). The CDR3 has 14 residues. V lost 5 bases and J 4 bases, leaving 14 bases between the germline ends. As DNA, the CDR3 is TGTGCCAGCAGCCCTAGACAGGCCCTCTATGGCTACACCTTC. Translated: CASSPRQALYGYTF.

CDR3 amino acids: CASSIGGIGYGYTF. CDR3 nucleotide sequence: TGTGCCAGTAGTATCGGCGGGATTGGATATGGCTACACCTTC. The V and J genes are TRBV19 and TRBJ1-2; D call uncertain. CDR3 length equals 14 residues. V lost 3 bases to trimming and J lost 5 bases, with 13 bases between them. Looked up from germline, CDR1 is LNHDA and CDR2 is SQIVND (reference sequence).

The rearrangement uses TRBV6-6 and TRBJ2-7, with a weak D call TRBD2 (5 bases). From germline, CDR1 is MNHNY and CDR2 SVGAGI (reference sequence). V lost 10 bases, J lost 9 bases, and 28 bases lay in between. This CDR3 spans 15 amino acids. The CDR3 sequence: CATGTAGQSRNGQYF. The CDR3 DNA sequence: TGTGCCACCGGAACCGCGGGCCAAAGTCGGAATGGGCAGTACTTC.

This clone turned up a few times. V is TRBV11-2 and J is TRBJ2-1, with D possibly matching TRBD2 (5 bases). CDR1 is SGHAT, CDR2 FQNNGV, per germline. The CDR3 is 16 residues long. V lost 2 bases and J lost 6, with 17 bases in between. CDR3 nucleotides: TGTGCCAGCAGCTTATTCCGGCAAGGGAGAAGCAATGAGCAGTTCTTC. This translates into CASSLFRQGRSNEQFF.

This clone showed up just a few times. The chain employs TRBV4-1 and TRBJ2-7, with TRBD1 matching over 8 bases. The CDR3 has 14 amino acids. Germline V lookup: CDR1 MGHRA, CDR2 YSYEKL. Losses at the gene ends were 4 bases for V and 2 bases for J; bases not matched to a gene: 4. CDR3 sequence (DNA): TGCGCCAGCAGCCTCAGGACAGGGACCTACGAGCAGTACTTC. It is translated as CASSLRTGTYEQYF.

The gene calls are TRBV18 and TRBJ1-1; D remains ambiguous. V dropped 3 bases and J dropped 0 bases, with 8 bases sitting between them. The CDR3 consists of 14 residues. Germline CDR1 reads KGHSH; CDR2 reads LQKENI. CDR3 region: CASSPRALNTEAFF. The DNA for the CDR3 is TGTGCCAGCTCACCGAGGGCCTTGAACACTGAAGCTTTCTTT.

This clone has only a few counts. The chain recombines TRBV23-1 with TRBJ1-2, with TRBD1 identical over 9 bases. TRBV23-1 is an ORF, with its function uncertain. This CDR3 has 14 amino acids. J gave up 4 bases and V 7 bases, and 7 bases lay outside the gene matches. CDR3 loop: CASTRTGALYGYTF. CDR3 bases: TGCGCCAGCACTCGGACAGGGGCACTCTATGGCTACACCTTC.

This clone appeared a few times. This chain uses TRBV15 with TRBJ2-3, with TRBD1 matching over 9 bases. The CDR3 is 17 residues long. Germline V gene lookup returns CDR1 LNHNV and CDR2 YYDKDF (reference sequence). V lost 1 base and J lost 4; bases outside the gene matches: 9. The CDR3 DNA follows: TGTGCCACCAGCAGAGGGGGGACAGGGAAGGCGGCAGATACGCAGTATTTT. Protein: CATSRGGTGKAADTQYF.

The chain's CDR3 is CASSLAGFFGQYF. The CDR3 DNA is TGTGCCAGCAGCTTGGCAGGGTTCTTCGGCCAGTACTTC. The rearrangement joins TRBV5-4 to TRBJ2-7; D is perhaps TRBD1 (5 bases). The CDR3 sequence is 13 residues long. CDR1 is SGHNT, CDR2 YYREEE, per germline (reference sequence). V was shortened by 0 bases and J by 10 bases, with 14 bases between the two germline ends.

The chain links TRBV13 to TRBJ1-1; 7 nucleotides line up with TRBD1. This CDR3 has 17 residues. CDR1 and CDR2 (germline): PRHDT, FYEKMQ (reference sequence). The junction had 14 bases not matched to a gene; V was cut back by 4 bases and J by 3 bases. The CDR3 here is CASSSRWAGGRDTEAFF. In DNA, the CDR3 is TGTGCCAGCAGCTCCCGATGGGCAGGGGGTAGGGACACTGAAGCTTTCTTT.

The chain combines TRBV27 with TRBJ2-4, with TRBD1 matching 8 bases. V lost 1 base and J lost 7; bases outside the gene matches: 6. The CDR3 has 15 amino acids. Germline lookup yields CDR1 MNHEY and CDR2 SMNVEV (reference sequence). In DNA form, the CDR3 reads TGTGCCAGCAGTTTATTCGGACAGGGCTCGAACATTCAGTACTTC. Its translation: CASSLFGQGSNIQYF.

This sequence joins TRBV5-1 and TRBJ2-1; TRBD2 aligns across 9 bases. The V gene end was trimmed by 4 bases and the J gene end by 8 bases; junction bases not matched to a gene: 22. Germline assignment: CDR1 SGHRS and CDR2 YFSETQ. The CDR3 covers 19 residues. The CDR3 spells CASSPRFGRAGGLSDEQFF. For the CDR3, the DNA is TGCGCCAGCAGCCCGAGATTTGGACGGGCGGGGGGGCTAAGCGATGAGCAGTTCTTC.

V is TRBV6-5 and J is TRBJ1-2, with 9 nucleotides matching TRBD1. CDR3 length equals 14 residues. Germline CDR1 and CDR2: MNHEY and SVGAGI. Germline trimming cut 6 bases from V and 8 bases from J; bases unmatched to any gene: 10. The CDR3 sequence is CASSRTDRGHGYTF. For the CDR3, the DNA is TGTGCCAGCAGCCGCACGGACAGGGGACACGGCTACACCTTC.